The sample holds a few counts of the clone carrying this T cell receptor (beta chain). No antigen is known for it. Individual cDNA molecules carried attached unique molecular identifiers. TCRdb fed the 5' RACE reads into MiXCR, producing one record per CDR3 protein. The sample comprises just under 65,000 distinct CDR3 sequences, roughly 9% of which are singletons, and about an eighth rests with the top ten. These data belong to a study of early T cells in non-severe SARS-CoV-2 infection. For the study at large: Unsorted whole blood bulk RNA was sequenced, with unpaired chains.

Study-wide points: Database matching using VDJdb favored anti-spike CD8 responses, with private and CD4 specificities left missing.

This material consisted of whole blood, taken at baseline. The TCR originated in an adult who was a healthcare worker with PCR-confirmed SARS-CoV-2 infection or an uninfected control (not recorded which).

As DNA, the CDR3 is TGTGCCAGCAGTTACGCCTGGGACTCTGGGGCCAACGTCCTGACTTTC. It codes for CASSYAWDSGANVLTF. The chain couples TRBV6-2 or TRBV6-3 to TRBJ2-6, with D unresolved. In germline, CDR1 is MNHEY, CDR2 SVGEGT. The V and J ends lost 2 bases and 0 bases respectively, with 8 bases between them. The CDR3 covers 16 residues.